A single sample is the source of the 13 T cell receptor beta chains below, sequenced in a study of T cell responses to AZD1222 COVID-19 vaccine. Some clones are missing from TCRdb's copy, which holds only in-frame ones; the method was immunoSEQ multiplex PCR. The table lists nearly 100,000 clones, approximately 90% of them singletons. The sample was peripheral blood, taken on day 0 of AZD1222 vaccination. The receptors shown here come from an adult in good health.

This clone has just a few counts. The chain combines TRBV6-5 with TRBJ1-2; D might be TRBD1 (6 bases). Germline V gives CDR1 MNHEY, CDR2 SVGAGI. Trimming took 6 bases from V and 2 from J, leaving 13 bases between them. The CDR3 consists of 14 residues. The CDR3 DNA is TGTGCCAGCAGCGATACAGGGTTGAACTATGGCTACACCTTC. Translated, it gives CASSDTGLNYGYTF.

V is TRBV27 and J is TRBJ1-2; 7 nucleotides match TRBD1. The junction had 11 bases not matched to a gene; V was cut back by 8 bases and J by 2 bases. The CDR3 runs to 15 residues. Germline loops: CDR1 MNHEY, CDR2 SMNVEV (reference sequence). CDR3 DNA sequence: TGTGCCAGCTCTAATTACCAGGGGGTAAACTATGGCTACACCTTC. Its translation is CASSNYQGVNYGYTF.

J is TRBJ1-5 and V is TRBV6-1, with D possibly matching TRBD1 (5 bases). This CDR3 spans 15 amino acids. Germline V CDR1 and CDR2: MNHNS, SASEGT. V was clipped by 2 bases and J by 6 bases, with 14 bases between them. The CDR3 loop is CASSEYGDRSQPQHF. For the CDR3, the DNA is TGTGCCAGCAGTGAATATGGGGACCGGAGTCAGCCCCAGCATTTT.

This chain connects TRBV30 to TRBJ2-3, with no clear D. Germline assignment: CDR1 GTSNPN and CDR2 SVGIG (reference sequence). The germline V and J ends were trimmed by 5 bases and 0 bases, with 21 bases remaining between them. The CDR3 covers 17 residues. CDR3 residues: CAWAPARRSLSTDTQYF. CDR3 nucleotide sequence: TGTGCCTGGGCCCCAGCCCGTCGGAGTCTTAGCACAGATACGCAGTATTTT.

This rearrangement joins TRBV5-5 to TRBJ2-1; 9 bases line up with TRBD1. From germline, CDR1 is SGHKS and CDR2 YYEKEE (reference sequence). The CDR3 is 15 residues long. The V segment lost 3 bases and the J segment 3 bases; nucleotides outside the gene matches: 4. The CDR3 spells CASSSGTGRYNEQFF. CDR3 nucleotides: TGTGCCAGCAGCTCAGGGACAGGGCGCTACAATGAGCAGTTCTTC.

This clone was observed a single time. The chain recombines TRBV3-1 (or the pseudogene TRBV3-2) with TRBJ2-3, with 12 bases identical to TRBD2. Germline values: CDR1 LGHDT, CDR2 YNNKEL (reference sequence). This CDR3 comprises 15 residues. Trimming cost V 6 bases and J 6 bases; bases outside gene matches: 7. The CDR3 nucleotides read TGTGCCAGCAGGGCTAGCGGGGGGGCCGTTGATACGCAGTATTTT. This translates into CASRASGGAVDTQYF.

The chain is built from TRBV5-1 and TRBJ2-5; D may be TRBD1 (5 bases). Per germline, CDR1 SGHRS and CDR2 YFSETQ. Trimming took 4 bases from V and 1 from J, leaving 11 bases between them. The CDR3 length is 14 residues. CDR3 nucleotides: TGCGCCAGCAGCCTACGGACAACCCAAGAGACCCAGTACTTC. Its protein is CASSLRTTQETQYF.

This chain uses TRBV19 with TRBJ1-6; TRBD1 agrees at 7 bases. V was pared by 11 bases and J by 7 bases, with 11 bases of the junction left unmatched. Germline CDR1 and CDR2: LNHDA and SQIVND (reference sequence). This CDR3 is built from 14 residues. The CDR3 spells CAASDREVNSPLHF. The DNA of the CDR3 is TGTGCCGCTTCCGACAGGGAGGTCAATTCACCCCTCCACTTT. Full variable domain (missing parts from reference TRBV19 and TRBJ1-6): DGGITQSPKYLFRKEGQNVTLSCEQNLNHDAMYWYRQDPGQGLRLIYYSQIVNDFQKGDIAEGYSVSREKKESFPLTVTSAQKNPTAFYLCAASDREVNSPLHFGNGTRLTVT.

This chain connects TRBV28 to TRBJ2-7; the D gene is possibly TRBD2 (6 bases). Germline assignment: CDR1 MDHEN and CDR2 SYDVKM. The CDR3 totals 15 residues. V lost 3 bases, J lost 4 bases, and 16 bases lay in between. CDR3 sequence (DNA): TGTGCCAGCAGTTTGGTGGGTGGGGGGAGGTACGAGCAGTACTTC. Translated: CASSLVGGGRYEQYF.

This clone came up a few times. The rearrangement links TRBV10-1 to TRBJ2-7, with D maybe TRBD2 (5 bases). Trimming took off 1 base at V and 6 bases at J, with 19 bases between the two ends. Germline lookup yields CDR1 WNHNN and CDR2 SYGVQD (reference sequence). The CDR3 extends over 16 amino acids. The CDR3 loop is CASSEWERRASGEQYF. CDR3 bases: TGCGCCAGCAGTGAGTGGGAGCGGCGGGCATCTGGCGAGCAGTACTTC.

This sequence joins TRBV4-1 and TRBJ1-4; TRBD1 might be the D (6 bases). The V gene's germline CDR1 is MGHRA and CDR2 YSYEKL. Deletions cut 4 bases from V and 4 bases from J, with 13 bases between. The length of the CDR3 is 15 residues. The CDR3 region is CASSPFGGGNEKLFF. For the CDR3, the DNA is TGCGCCAGCAGCCCCTTCGGAGGGGGTAATGAAAAACTGTTTTTT.

The rearrangement joins TRBV27 to TRBJ1-2; D possibly corresponds to TRBD1 (6 bases). Germline V lookup: CDR1 MNHEY, CDR2 SMNVEV (reference sequence). The CDR3 extends over 15 amino acids. V was shortened by 5 bases and J by 4 bases, with 17 bases between the two germline ends. The DNA of the CDR3 is TGTGCCAGCAGTCCCGGGTCGACAGGTCTCTATGGCTACACCTTC. Translating gives CASSPGSTGLYGYTF.

The chain joins TRBV28 to TRBJ1-3; D not resolved. The V end lost 6 bases, the J end lost 4 bases, and 4 bases lay between the germline ends. The CDR3 runs 11 residues. CDR1 and CDR2 from the germline V gene are MDHEN and SYDVKM. The CDR3 bases are TGTGCCAGCAGCCGGGGAAACACCATATATTTT. Translating it yields CASSRGNTIYF.